This note documents a single TCR beta chain sequence. The target of this receptor is not known. No base quality values were provided; no much bigger clone lies one nucleotide off. This record comes from a study of T cells after posttransplantation cyclophosphamide (dated by TCRdb to the mid-2010s). Looking at the study overall: Using TRB sequencing, the study followed how the T cell repertoire rebuilt after myeloablative bone marrow transplantation with posttransplantation cyclophosphamide given as GVHD prophylaxis. Antigen receptor sequencing was done on samples from some 40 PTCy-treated patients and from about 17 related bone marrow donors of those patients. Blood from all 35 or so PTCy patients who had 1-year posttransplant specimens underwent TRB sequencing. Up to 3 additional blood samples from 2 to 5.2 years after transplant were also TRB-sequenced in 3 patients, as was pretransplant blood from several patients. Because TRA and TRB clonality correlated tightly in 8 to 10 samples, the subsequent TCR analyses were limited to TRB only. Public TRB sequences were queried against a database of over 3,600 sequences associated with responses to pathogens, tumor antigens, self-antigens and alloantigens.

From cysteine to phenylalanine, the CDR3 is 15 amino acids long. The sequence is cut down to CDR3 DNA, 45 bases in frame from base 1. CDR1 SGHTA and CDR2 FQGTGA were looked up in the germline V gene. Compared with germline, V lacks 5 bases and J lacks 2 bases; bases without a gene match: 2. The paper's findings and limits, for the study overall: Donor-recipient similarity was low at 1-2 months but rose over the first year, and later blood repertoires were often dominated by donor CD8+ memory clones. The TRB repertoires of T cells infiltrating skin or GI tract showed only limited overlap with the TRB repertoires of T cells in blood. Across 45 patients, recipient CMV seropositivity and CMV reactivation were highly associated with TRB clonality; PTCy diversity was similar to CNI/methotrexate controls.

TRB sequencing used genomic DNA with the immunoSEQ assay at survey resolution or the hsTCRB kit. Turning to the authors' computational methods: Initial read processing used immunoSEQ software, and repertoire analyses used the LymphoSeq R package. Clonality was computed as 1 minus normalized Shannon entropy; Gini coefficient was also calculated for each TRB dataset. To infer phenotypes in unsorted samples, TRB sequences from sorted subsets of the recipient or donor were mapped onto unsorted samples from the same recipient. TCRdb mirrors the immuneACCESS table, restricted to in-frame sequences. Some clones are absent from its copies; in checked studies, under half trace to an unresolved V gene, and the reason for the others is unknown. The D gene and trimming were derived from the DNA, and the V and J assignments and clone size from that table. The sample table lists tens of thousands of clones, about 94% of them with a count of one. Of the sample, about 3.1% is held by the ten largest clones.

Related bone marrow donors provided peripheral blood samples on the day of marrow donation. Mononuclear cells from peripheral blood and bone marrow were separated by Ficoll-Hypaque density centrifugation and then cryopreserved. The sample was PBMCs. The receptor was derived from a woman in her twenties or thirties in good health and a related stem cell transplant donor. The sequence joins TRBV7-3 to TRBJ2-3; 12 nucleotides in the junction match TRBD2. The DNA reads as follows: TGTGCCAGCAGCACTAGCGGGGGGACCACAGATACGCAGTATTTT. This translates into CASSTSGGTTDTQYF.